This TCR beta chain was recorded in a study of human T cells and chemical hapten exposure. Study context: Sensitization used 2% DPC on about 2 cm by about 2 cm upper inner arm skin. Study-level points and caveats: Donors had alopecia, so their immune response may differ from healthy people's. Counts of expanded TCRs (at PT1) showed a positive correlation with patch test score.

From the RACE reads, TCRdb called clonotypes with MiXCR, one entry per CDR3 protein. The table records over 150,000 distinct CDR3 sequences, 25% to 30% of them present only once. Stated time point: patch test 3, about 24 weeks after DPC sensitization. Treatment denoted: therapeutic diphenylcyclopropenone sensitization with weekly scalp DPC. Researchers extracted total RNA from unfractionated whole blood. Remarks on this clonotype: The antigen is not known.

Material: whole blood, obtained in connection with sensitization to the hapten diphenylcyclopropenone (DPC). The sequence derives from a woman younger than 35 with alopecia areata. Some clones in this sample may be carry-over from other donors' samples.

The CDR3 DNA reads as TGTGCCAGCAGTAACTCTGGGACCTTCAATGAAAAACTGTTTTTT. Its translation is CASSNSGTFNEKLFF. This sequence joins TRBV2 and TRBJ1-4, with D tentatively TRBD1 (5 bases). Germline CDR1 is SNHLY and CDR2 is FYNNEI. Between the trimmed V and J ends, which lost 5 bases and 5 bases, there was a span of 15 bases. The CDR3 has 15 residues.